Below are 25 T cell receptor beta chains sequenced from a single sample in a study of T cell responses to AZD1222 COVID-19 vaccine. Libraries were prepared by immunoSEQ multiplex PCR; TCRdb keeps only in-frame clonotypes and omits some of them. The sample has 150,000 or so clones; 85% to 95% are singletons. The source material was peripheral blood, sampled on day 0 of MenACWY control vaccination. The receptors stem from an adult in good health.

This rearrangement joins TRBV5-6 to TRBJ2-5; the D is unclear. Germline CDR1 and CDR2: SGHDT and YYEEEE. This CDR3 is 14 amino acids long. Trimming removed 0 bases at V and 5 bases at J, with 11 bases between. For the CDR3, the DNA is TGTGCCAGCAGCTTGGTGAGTGGCCCTGAGACCCAGTACTTC. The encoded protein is CASSLVSGPETQYF. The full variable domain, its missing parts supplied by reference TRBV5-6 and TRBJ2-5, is DAGVTQSPTHLIKTRGQQVTLRCSPKSGHDTVSWYQQALGQGPQFIFQYYEEEERQRGNFPDRFSGHQFPNYSSELNVNALLLGDSALYLCASSLVSGPETQYFGPGTRLLVL.

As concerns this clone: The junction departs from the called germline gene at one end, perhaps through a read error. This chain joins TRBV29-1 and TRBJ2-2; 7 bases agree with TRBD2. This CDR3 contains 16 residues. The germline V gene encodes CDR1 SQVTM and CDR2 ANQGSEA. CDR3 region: CSAEGRERGNTGELFF. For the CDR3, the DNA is TGCAGCGCTGAAGGTCGAGAGCGGGGGAACACCGGGGAGCTGTTTTTT.

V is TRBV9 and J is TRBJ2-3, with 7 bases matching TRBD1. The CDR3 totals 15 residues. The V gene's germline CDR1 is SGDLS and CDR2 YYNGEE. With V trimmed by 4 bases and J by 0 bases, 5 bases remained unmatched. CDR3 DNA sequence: TGTGCCAGCAGCCCTTGGGGACAGAGCACAGATACGCAGTATTTT. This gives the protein CASSPWGQSTDTQYF. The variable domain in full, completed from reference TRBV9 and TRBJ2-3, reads DSGVTQTPKHLITATGQRVTLRCSPRSGDLSVYWYQQSLDQGLQFLIQYYNGEERAKGNILERFSAQQFPDLHSELNLSSLELGDSALYFCASSPWGQSTDTQYFGPGTRLTVL.

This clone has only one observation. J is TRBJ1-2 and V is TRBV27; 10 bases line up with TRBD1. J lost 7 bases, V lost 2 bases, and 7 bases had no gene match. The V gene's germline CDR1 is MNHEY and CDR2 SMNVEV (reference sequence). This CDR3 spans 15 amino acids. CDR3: CASSLKGQGRGGYTF. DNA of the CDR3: TGTGCCAGCAGTTTAAAGGGACAGGGGCGTGGTGGCTACACCTTC.

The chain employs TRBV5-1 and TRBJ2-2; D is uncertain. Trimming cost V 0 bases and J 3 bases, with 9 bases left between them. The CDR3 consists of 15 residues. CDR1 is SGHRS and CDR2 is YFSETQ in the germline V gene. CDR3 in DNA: TGCGCCAGCAGCTTGGCGCAGTTCCACACCGGGGAGCTGTTTTTT. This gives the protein CASSLAQFHTGELFF.

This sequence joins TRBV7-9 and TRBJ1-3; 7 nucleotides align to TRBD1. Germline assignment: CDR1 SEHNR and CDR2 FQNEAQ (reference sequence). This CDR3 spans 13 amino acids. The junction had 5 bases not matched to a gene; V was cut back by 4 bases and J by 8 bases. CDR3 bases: TGTGCCAGCAGCTCGGGACAGTTGGACACCATATATTTT. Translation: CASSSGQLDTIYF.

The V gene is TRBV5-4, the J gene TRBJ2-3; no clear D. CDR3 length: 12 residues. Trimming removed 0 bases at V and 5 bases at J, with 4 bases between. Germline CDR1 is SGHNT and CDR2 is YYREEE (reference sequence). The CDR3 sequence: CASSLDIDTQYF. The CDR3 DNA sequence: TGTGCCAGCAGCTTGGATATAGATACGCAGTATTTT.

Written as DNA, the CDR3 is TGCGCCAGCAGCCCACTCCAGGGACAGGGTGTCGAGCAGTACTTC. Its translation: CASSPLQGQGVEQYF. The chain combines TRBV4-3 with TRBJ2-7; 9 bases are a match to TRBD1. The CDR3 totals 15 residues. Unmatched junction bases numbered 10, after V lost 4 bases and J lost 6 bases. Germline CDR1 LGHNA, CDR2 YSLEER.

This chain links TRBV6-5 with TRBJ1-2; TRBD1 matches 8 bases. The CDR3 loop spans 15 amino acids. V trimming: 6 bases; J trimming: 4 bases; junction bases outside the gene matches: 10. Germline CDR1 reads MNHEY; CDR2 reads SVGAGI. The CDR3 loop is CASRSAGGWSYGYTF. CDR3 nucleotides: TGTGCCAGCAGGTCCGCAGGGGGCTGGAGCTATGGCTACACCTTC.

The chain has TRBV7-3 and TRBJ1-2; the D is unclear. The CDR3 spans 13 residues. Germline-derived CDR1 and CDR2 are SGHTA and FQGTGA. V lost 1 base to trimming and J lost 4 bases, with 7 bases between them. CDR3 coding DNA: TGTGCCAGCAGCTTAAGCGAATCCTATGGCTACACCTTC. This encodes CASSLSESYGYTF.

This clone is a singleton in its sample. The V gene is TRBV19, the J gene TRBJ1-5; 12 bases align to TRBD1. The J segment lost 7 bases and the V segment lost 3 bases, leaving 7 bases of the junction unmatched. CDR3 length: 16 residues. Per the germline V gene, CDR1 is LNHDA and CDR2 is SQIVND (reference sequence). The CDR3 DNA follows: TGTGCCAGTAGTATCTTAAAGGGACAGGGGGCCCAGCCCCAGCATTTT. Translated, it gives CASSILKGQGAQPQHF.

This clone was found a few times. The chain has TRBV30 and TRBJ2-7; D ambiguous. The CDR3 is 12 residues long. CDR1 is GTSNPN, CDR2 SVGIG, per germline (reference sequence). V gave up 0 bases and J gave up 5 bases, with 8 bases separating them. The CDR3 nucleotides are TGTGCCTGGAGTGTACTAAGTAACGAGCAGTACTTC. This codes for CAWSVLSNEQYF.

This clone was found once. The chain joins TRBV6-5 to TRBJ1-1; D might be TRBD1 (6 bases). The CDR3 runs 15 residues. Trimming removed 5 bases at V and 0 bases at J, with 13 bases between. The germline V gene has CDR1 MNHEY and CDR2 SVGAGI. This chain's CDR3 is CASSKYRDMNTEAFF. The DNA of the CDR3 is TGTGCCAGCAGTAAGTACAGGGACATGAACACTGAAGCTTTCTTT.

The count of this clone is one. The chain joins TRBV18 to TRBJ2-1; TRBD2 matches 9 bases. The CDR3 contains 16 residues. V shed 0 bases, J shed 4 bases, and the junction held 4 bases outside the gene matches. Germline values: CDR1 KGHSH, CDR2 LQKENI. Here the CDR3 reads CASSPPASGTYNEQFF. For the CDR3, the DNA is TGTGCCAGCTCACCACCGGCTAGCGGGACATACAATGAGCAGTTCTTC.

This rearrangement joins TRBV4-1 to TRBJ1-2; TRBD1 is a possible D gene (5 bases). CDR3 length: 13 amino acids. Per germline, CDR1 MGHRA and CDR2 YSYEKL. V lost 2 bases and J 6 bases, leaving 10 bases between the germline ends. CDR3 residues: CASSQFFRDGYTF. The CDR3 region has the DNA TGCGCCAGCAGCCAATTCTTCAGGGATGGCTACACCTTC.

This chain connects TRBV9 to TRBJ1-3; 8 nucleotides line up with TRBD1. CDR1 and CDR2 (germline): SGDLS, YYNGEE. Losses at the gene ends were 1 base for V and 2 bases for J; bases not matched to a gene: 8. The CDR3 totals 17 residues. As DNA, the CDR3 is TGTGCCAGCAGCGTATCCCCAGGGGGCAATCCTGGAAACACCATATATTTT. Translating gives CASSVSPGGNPGNTIYF.

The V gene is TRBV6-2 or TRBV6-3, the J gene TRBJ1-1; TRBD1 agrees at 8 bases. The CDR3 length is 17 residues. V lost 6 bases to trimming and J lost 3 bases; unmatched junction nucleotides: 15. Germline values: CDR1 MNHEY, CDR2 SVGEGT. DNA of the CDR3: TGTGCCAGCAGCCCGCCCCGGACAGGGTGGAGTGACACTGAAGCTTTCTTT. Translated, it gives CASSPPRTGWSDTEAFF.

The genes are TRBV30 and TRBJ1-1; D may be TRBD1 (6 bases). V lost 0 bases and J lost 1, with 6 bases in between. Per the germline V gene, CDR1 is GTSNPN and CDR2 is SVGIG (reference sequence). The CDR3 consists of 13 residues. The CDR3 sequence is CAWSVDRNTEAFF. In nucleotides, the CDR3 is TGTGCCTGGAGTGTGGACAGGAACACTGAAGCTTTCTTT.

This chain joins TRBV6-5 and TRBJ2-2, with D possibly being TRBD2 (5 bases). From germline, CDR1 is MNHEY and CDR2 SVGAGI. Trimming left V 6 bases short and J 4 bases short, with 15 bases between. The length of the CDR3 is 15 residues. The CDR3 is CASRARGQPTGELFF. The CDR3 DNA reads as TGTGCCAGCAGAGCTCGGGGTCAGCCCACCGGGGAGCTGTTTTTT.

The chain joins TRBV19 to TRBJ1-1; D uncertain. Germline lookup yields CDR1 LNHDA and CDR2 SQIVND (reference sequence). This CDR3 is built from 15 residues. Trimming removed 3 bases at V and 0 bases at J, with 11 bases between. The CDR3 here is CASSIWTVMNTEAFF. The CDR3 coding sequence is TGTGCCAGTAGTATTTGGACCGTAATGAACACTGAAGCTTTCTTT. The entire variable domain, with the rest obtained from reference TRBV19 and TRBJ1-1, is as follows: DGGITQSPKYLFRKEGQNVTLSCEQNLNHDAMYWYRQDPGQGLRLIYYSQIVNDFQKGDIAEGYSVSREKKESFPLTVTSAQKNPTAFYLCASSIWTVMNTEAFFGQGTRLTVV.

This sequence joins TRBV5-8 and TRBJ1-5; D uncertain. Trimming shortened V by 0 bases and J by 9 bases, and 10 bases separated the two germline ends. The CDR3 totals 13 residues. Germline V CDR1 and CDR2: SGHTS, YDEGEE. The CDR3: CASSLVPEVPQHF. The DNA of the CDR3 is TGTGCCAGCAGCTTGGTTCCAGAAGTGCCCCAGCATTTT.

CDR3 residues: CASSLARGAAYNEQFF. The CDR3 bases are TGTGCCAGCAGCTTGGCCCGGGGGGCGGCTTACAATGAGCAGTTCTTC. V is TRBV5-4 and J is TRBJ2-1; possible D gene TRBD2, 7 bases. The V and J ends lost 0 bases and 4 bases respectively, with 14 bases between them. The CDR3 length is 16 residues. Germline V gives CDR1 SGHNT, CDR2 YYREEE (reference sequence).

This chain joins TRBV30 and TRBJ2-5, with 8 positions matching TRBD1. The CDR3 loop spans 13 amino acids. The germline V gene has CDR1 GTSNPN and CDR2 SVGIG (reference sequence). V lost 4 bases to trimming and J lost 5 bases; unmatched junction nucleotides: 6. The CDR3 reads CAWNLQGGETQYF. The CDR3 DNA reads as TGTGCCTGGAATTTACAGGGGGGCGAGACCCAGTACTTC. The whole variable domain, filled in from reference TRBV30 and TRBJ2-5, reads SQTIHQWPATLVQPVGSPLSLECTVEGTSNPNLYWYRQAAGRGLQLLFYSVGIGQISSEVPQNLSASRPQDRQFILSSKKLLLSDSGFYLCAWNLQGGETQYFGPGTRLLVL.

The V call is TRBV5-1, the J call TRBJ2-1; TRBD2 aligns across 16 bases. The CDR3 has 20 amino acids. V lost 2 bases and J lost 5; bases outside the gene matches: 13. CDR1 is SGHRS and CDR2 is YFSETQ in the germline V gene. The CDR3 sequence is CASSFSPYPGLAGGDNEQFF. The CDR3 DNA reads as TGCGCCAGCAGCTTTAGTCCATACCCGGGACTAGCGGGAGGGGACAATGAGCAGTTCTTC.

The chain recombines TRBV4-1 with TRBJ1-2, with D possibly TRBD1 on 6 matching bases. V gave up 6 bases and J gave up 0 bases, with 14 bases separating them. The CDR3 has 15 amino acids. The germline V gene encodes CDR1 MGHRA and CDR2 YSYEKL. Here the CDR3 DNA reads TGCGCCAGCAGTCCACAGGGAACGACTAACTATGGCTACACCTTC. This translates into CASSPQGTTNYGYTF.